The following is a T cell receptor (beta chain) sequence with its context. As yet, its antigen is unknown. The source of the sample is a study of graft-versus-host responses after intestinal transplantation. Study-level background: Recipients across the board were started on anti-thymocyte globulin induction, then kept on tacrolimus and steroids for about 3 years.

Produced via immunoSEQ multiplex PCR; TCRdb's table is partial and in-frame only. The sample holds over 75,000 clones, roughly 92% seen once. CDR1 and CDR2 (germline): SNHLY, FYNNEI. This CDR3 spans 14 amino acids. Trimming stripped 7 bases from V and 2 bases from J, with 9 bases between. Study observations and caveats: Peak circulating GvH clone levels were associated with early post-transplant HvG declines. Some patients had graft-donor T cell macrochimerism, and their allografts showed high graft-versus-host to host-versus-graft clonal ratios. GvH clonotypes were identified within recipient marrow, with a subset emerging first in ileum or blood.

The receptor was isolated from a human donor who was the organ donor for an intestinal transplant. The sample here was unstimulated CD8+ T cells sorted from spleen or lymph node cells, taken before transplant. The V and J genes are TRBV2 and TRBJ2-6; a weak D match, TRBD1 (6 bases). CDR3 sequence reads: CASIQGPGANVLTF. The CDR3 nucleotides read TGTGCCAGCATACAGGGACCTGGGGCCAACGTCCTGACTTTC.